The 10 T cell receptor beta chains below were found in one sample sequenced in a study of RUNX1 and TCR beta rearrangement in T-cell leukemia. Both DJ and VDJ rearrangements of TCR beta were amplicon sequenced. TCRdb reprocessed the PCR reads via MiXCR and lists one record per CDR3 protein. The table has roughly 300 distinct CDR3 sequences, roughly 29% seen once. Source material: blood. These receptor sequences come from a male donor with T-cell acute lymphoblastic leukemia.

This clonotype qualifies as large. J is TRBJ1-6 and V is TRBV19, with D unclear. Germline V gene data show CDR1 as LNHDA and CDR2 as SQIVND (reference sequence). Deletions cut 5 bases from V and 9 bases from J, with 17 bases between. CDR3 length equals 15 residues. The CDR3 bases are TGTGCCAGTAGTCCTTGGACTCCGGAGGGTTCACCCCTCCACTTT. Translation: CASSPWTPEGSPLHF.

On this clonotype itself: A much larger clone lies a single base off, so this may be a read error. The rearrangement joins TRBV5-4 to TRBJ1-2; no clear D gene. The CDR3 has 16 residues. Germline CDR1 SGHNT, CDR2 YYREEE (reference sequence). CDR3 nucleotides: TGTGCCAGCAGCTTGCCCGGAAGGGCTCAGATGGATGGCTGCACCTTC. Protein product: CASSLPGRAQMDGCTF.

The V call is TRBV5-6, the J call TRBJ2-7; 10 positions match TRBD1. The junction had 18 bases not matched to a gene; V was cut back by 8 bases and J by 1 base. The CDR3 runs 18 residues. CDR1 and CDR2 (germline): SGHDT, YYEEEE. Written as DNA, the CDR3 is TGTGCCAGTGGCTTGGACAGGGGGGATATTGGTTTATCCTACGAGCAGTACTTC. It specifies CASGLDRGDIGLSYEQYF.

As to this clonotype: Germline and junction disagree at one end, which may indicate a read error. The V gene is TRBV20-1, the J gene TRBJ1-2, with TRBD1 as a possible D gene (5 bases). Per germline, CDR1 DFQATT and CDR2 SNEGSKA (reference sequence). The CDR3 is 13 amino acids. CDR3 coding DNA: TGCAGTGCTGCCGGGGCCTATGACTATGGCTCCCCCTTC. Translation gives CSAAGAYDYGSPF.

Comment on this clonotype: At one end the junction does not follow the germline gene, possibly because of a read error. The chain has TRBV12-3 or TRBV12-4 and TRBJ1-1; the D is unclear. The CDR3 covers 13 residues. The CDR3 sequence: CASSLEGNTEAVF. The CDR3 DNA follows: TGTGCCAGCTCCTTGGAAGGGAACACTGAAGCTGTCTTT.

Judged by abundance, this clonotype is large (0.1 to 1%). The chain links TRBV5-1 to TRBJ1-1, with 8 bases that match TRBD1. This CDR3 has 13 residues. Trimming cost V 1 base and J 7 bases; bases outside gene matches: 3. Germline V lookup: CDR1 SGHRS, CDR2 YFSETQ. The CDR3 region has the DNA TGCGCCAGCAGCTTGATACAGGGGGTTGAAGCTTTCTTT. It codes for CASSLIQGVEAFF.

This clonotype is hyperexpanded. This chain joins TRBV20-1 and TRBJ1-4; perhaps TRBD1 as D (5 bases). This CDR3 region has 12 residues. Germline V lookup: CDR1 DFQATT, CDR2 SNEGSKA (reference sequence). V was trimmed by 3 bases and J by 12 bases, leaving 14 bases between them. The CDR3 DNA is TGCAGTGCTAGGACAGCCACTAGACAACTGTTTTTT. This encodes CSARTATRQLFF.

In its sample, this clonotype ranks as large. The CDR3 protein is CASSPGTGLDRDYGYTF. The CDR3 DNA reads as TGCGCCAGCAGCCCTGGGACAGGGTTGGACCGGGACTATGGCTACACCTTC. The chain couples TRBV4-1 to TRBJ1-2; 9 bases are a match to TRBD1. The CDR3 spans 17 residues. The germline CDR1 and CDR2 sequences are MGHRA and YSYEKL. The trim removed 4 bases at V and 3 bases at J, leaving 12 bases unmatched.

Sample share makes this clonotype large. The chain joins TRBV12-3 or TRBV12-4 to TRBJ1-5; unclear D gene. This CDR3 has 15 residues. V was shortened by 7 bases and J by 7 bases, with 20 bases between the two germline ends. CDR3 sequence reads: CASTPPPGLEQPQHF. The CDR3, as DNA: TGTGCCAGCACTCCCCCCCCGGGGTTGGAGCAGCCCCAGCATTTT.

As DNA, the CDR3 is TGCGCCAGCAGCAAGGACAGAAACTATGGCTACACCTTC. Translating it yields CASSKDRNYGYTF. The chain combines TRBV5-1 with TRBJ1-2; possible D gene TRBD1, 6 bases. The germline gives CDR1 SGHRS, CDR2 YFSETQ. This CDR3 region has 13 residues. V was clipped by 4 bases and J by 2 bases, with 9 bases between them.